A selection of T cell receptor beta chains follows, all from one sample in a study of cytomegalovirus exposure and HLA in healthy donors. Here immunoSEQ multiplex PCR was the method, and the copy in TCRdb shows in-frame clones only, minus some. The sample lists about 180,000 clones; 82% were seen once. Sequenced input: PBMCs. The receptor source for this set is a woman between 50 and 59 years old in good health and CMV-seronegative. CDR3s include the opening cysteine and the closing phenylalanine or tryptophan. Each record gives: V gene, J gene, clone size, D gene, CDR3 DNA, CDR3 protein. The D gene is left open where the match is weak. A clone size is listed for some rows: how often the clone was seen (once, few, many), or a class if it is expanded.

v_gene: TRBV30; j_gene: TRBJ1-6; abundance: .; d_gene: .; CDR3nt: TGTGCCTGGAGACTCTTGACAGTCGCGAATTCACCCCTCCACTTT; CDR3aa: CAWRLLTVANSPLHF
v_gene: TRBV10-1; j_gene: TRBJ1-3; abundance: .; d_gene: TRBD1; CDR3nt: TGCGCCAGCAGCCTCGACAGGGGAGCTGGAAACACCATATATTTT; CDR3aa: CASSLDRGAGNTIYF
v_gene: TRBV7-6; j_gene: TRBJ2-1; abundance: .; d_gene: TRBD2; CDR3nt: TGTGCCAGCAGCTTAGAAGGCGGGGGGGCGGGGAATGAGCAGTTCTTC; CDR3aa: CASSLEGGGAGNEQFF
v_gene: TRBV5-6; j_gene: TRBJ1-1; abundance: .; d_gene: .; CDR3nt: TGTGCCAGCAGCCCACGACTCCTTAACACTGAAGCTTTCTTT; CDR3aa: CASSPRLLNTEAFF
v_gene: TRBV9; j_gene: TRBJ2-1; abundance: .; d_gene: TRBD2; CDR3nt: TGTGCCAGCAGCCCCGGCCTAGCGGGGGGTCGGTACAATGAGCAGTTCTTC; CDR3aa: CASSPGLAGGRYNEQFF
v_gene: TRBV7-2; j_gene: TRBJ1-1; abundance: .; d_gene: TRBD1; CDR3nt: TGTGCCAGCAGCTCATATACAGGGGTCACTGAAGCTTTCTTT; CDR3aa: CASSSYTGVTEAFF
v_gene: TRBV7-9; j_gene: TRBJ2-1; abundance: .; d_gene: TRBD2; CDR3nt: TGTGCCAGCAGGACTCCCGGGACTAGCGGGAGGGCCCGCAATGAGCAGTTCTTC; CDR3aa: CASRTPGTSGRARNEQFF
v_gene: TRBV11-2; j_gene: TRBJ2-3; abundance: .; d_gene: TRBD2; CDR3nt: TGTGCCAGCAGCCCTCAAAGCGGGGCCGCAGATACGCAGTATTTT; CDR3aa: CASSPQSGAADTQYF
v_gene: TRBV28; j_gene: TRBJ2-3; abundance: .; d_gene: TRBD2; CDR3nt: TGTGCCAGCAGTTCAGGGGGACTAGCGGATACGCAGTATTTT; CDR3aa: CASSSGGLADTQYF
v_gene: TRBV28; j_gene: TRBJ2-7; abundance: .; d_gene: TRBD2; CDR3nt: TGTGCCAGCAGTTTCCGCGGGAGTTCCGAGCAGTACTTC; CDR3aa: CASSFRGSSEQYF
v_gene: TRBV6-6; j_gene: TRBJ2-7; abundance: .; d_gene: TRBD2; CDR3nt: TGTGCCAGCGGACTAGCGGGGAGCTCCTACGAGCAGTACTTC; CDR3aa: CASGLAGSSYEQYF
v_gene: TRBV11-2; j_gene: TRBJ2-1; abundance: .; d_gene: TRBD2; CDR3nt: TGTGCCAGCAGCTTAGGCTCTAGCGGGAGCAATGAGCAGTTCTTC; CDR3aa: CASSLGSSGSNEQFF
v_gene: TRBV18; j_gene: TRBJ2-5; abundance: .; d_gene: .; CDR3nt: TGTGCCAGCTCTGACAGTCAAGAGACCCAGTACTTC; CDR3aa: CASSDSQETQYF
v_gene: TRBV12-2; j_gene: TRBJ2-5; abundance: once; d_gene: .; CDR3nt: TGTGCAAGTCGCTTAGCGCCCCTCCTATGTTCCGAGACCCAGTACTTC; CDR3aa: CASRLAPLLCSETQYF
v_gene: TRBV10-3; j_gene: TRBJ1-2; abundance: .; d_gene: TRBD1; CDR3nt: TGTGCCATCAGTGGAGACAGGGGGCGTAATGGCTACACCTTC; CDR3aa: CAISGDRGRNGYTF
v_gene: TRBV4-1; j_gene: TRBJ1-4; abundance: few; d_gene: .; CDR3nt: TGCGCCAGCAGCCATGGTATGCCTAGGGGTTCAGGTGAAAAACTGTTTTTT; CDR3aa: CASSHGMPRGSGEKLFF
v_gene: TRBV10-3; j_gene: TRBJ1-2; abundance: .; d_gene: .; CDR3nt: TGTGCCATCAGTGACTTTCCGGACAACCCTTTTCACTATGGCTACACCTTC; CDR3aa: CAISDFPDNPFHYGYTF
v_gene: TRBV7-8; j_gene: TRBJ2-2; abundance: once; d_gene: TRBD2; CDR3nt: TGTGCCAGCAGCTGGCCCGGGACTAGCGGGGCGAACACCGGGGAGCTGTTTTTT; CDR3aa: CASSWPGTSGANTGELFF
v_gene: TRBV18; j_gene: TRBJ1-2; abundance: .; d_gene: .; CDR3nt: TGTGCCAGCTCACCATCAGCCGGGGGTAGGTCGTATGGCTACACCTTC; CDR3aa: CASSPSAGGRSYGYTF
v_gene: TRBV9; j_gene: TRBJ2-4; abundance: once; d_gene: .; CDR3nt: TGTGCCAGCAGCGTAGATGACAGGACCCAAAACATTCAGTACTTC; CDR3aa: CASSVDDRTQNIQYF
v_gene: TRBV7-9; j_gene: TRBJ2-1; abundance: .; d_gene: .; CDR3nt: TGTGCCAGCAGCTGGGTTGGATGGAGGCTAACCAATGAGCAGTTCTTC; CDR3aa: CASSWVGWRLTNEQFF
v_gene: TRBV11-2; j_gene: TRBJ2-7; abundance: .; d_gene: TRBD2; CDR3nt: TGTGCCAGCAGCTTAGATCGGACTAGCGGGAGTCTGTACTTC; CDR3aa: CASSLDRTSGSLYF
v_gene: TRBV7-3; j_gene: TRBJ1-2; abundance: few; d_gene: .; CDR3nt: TGTGCCAGCAGCTTAACCGGAAACAGAGATGGCTACACCTTC; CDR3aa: CASSLTGNRDGYTF
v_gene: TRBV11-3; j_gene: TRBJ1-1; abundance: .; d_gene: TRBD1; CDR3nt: TGTGCCAGCAGCTTAGCGAACCAGGGGGACACTGAAGCTTTCTTT; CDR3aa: CASSLANQGDTEAFF
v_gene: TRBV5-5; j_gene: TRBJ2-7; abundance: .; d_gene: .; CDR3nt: TGTGCCAGCAGCTTTTCGGGAGCGGCCTACGAGCAGTACTTC; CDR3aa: CASSFSGAAYEQYF
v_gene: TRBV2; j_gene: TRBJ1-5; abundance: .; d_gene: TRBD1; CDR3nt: TGTGCCAGCAGTCGGACAGGGGGCAATCAGCCCCAGCATTTT; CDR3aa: CASSRTGGNQPQHF